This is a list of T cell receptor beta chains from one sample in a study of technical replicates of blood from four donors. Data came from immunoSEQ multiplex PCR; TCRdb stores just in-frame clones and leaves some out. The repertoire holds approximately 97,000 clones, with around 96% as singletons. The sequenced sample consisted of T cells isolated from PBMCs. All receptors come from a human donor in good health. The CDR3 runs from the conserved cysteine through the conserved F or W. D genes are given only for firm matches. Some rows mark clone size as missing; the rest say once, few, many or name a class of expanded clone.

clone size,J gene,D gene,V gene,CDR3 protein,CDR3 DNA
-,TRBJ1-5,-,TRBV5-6,CASSLGGPTTLSNQPQHF,TGTGCCAGCAGCTTGGGTGGACCGACTACACTTAGCAATCAGCCCCAGCATTTT
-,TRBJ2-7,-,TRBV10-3,CAISPNPGPISYEQYF,TGTGCCATCAGCCCGAATCCAGGCCCTATTTCCTACGAGCAGTACTTC
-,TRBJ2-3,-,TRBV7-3,CASSFLFTSTDTQYF,TGTGCCAGCAGCTTCCTATTCACTAGCACAGATACGCAGTATTTT
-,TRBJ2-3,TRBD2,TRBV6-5,CASMVAGPTDTQYF,TGTGCCAGCATGGTAGCGGGACCCACAGATACGCAGTATTTT
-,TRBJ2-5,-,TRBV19,CASSIDGGYETQYF,TGTGCCAGTAGTATAGATGGGGGGTATGAGACCCAGTACTTC
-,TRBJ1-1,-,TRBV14,CASSHIDRLMNTEAFF,TGTGCCAGCAGCCACATAGACAGGTTAATGAACACTGAAGCTTTCTTT
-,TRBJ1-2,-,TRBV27,CASSLYVSGGYTF,TGTGCCAGCAGTTTATATGTGTCGGGAGGCTACACCTTC
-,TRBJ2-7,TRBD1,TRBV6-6,CASSPDRAYEQYF,TGTGCCAGCAGCCCCGACAGGGCGTACGAGCAGTACTTC
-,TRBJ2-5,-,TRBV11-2,CASSIWTAPQETQYF,TGTGCCAGCAGCATTTGGACAGCCCCCCAAGAGACCCAGTACTTC
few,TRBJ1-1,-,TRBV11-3,CASSFQQGRAFF,TGTGCCAGCAGCTTTCAACAGGGCAGGGCTTTCTTT
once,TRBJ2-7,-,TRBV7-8,CASSPPGIGRDYEQYF,TGTGCCAGCAGCCCTCCCGGGATTGGCAGAGACTACGAGCAGTACTTC
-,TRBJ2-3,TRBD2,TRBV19,CASSIDRRGADTQYF,TGTGCCAGTAGTATAGACAGACGGGGGGCAGATACGCAGTATTTT
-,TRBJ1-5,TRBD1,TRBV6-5,CASSLQGMGNQPQHF,TGTGCCAGCAGTTTACAGGGGATGGGCAATCAGCCCCAGCATTTT
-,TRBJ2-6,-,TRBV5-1,CASSLGGGTFSGANVLTF,TGCGCCAGCAGCTTGGGAGGGGGTACTTTCTCTGGGGCCAACGTCCTGACTTTC
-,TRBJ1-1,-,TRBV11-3,CASSLPRLNTEAFF,TGTGCCAGCAGCTTACCCAGGTTGAACACTGAAGCTTTCTTT
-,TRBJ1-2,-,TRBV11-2,CASSLEAGGDGYTF,TGTGCCAGCAGCTTAGAGGCCGGGGGGGATGGCTACACCTTC
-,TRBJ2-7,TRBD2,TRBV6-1,CARPGLAAYEQYF,TGTGCCAGGCCGGGACTAGCTGCTTACGAGCAGTACTTC
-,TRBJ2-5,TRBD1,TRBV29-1,CSVDKTGGKETQYF,TGCAGCGTAGATAAGACAGGGGGCAAAGAGACCCAGTACTTC
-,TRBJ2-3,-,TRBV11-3,CASSLDSGSTDTQYF,TGTGCCAGCAGCTTAGACTCGGGTAGCACAGATACGCAGTATTTT
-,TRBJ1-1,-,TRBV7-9,CASRNQVNTEAFF,TGTGCCAGCAGGAATCAGGTGAACACTGAAGCTTTCTTT
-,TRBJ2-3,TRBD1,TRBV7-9,CASSSPGQGADTQYF,TGTGCCAGCAGCTCACCGGGACAGGGGGCGGATACGCAGTATTTT
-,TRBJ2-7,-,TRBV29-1,CSVVRALSYEQYF,TGCAGCGTTGTGCGGGCCCTCTCCTACGAGCAGTACTTC
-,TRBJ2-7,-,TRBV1,CTSSQTPRGFYEQYF,TGCACCAGCAGCCAAACCCCGAGGGGGTTCTACGAGCAGTACTTC
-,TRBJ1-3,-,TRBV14,CASSPGTGGNTIYF,TGTGCCAGCAGCCCAGGGACTGGGGGAAACACCATATATTTT
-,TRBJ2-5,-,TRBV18,CASSGSGDWETQYF,TGTGCCAGCTCAGGTTCGGGGGACTGGGAGACCCAGTACTTC
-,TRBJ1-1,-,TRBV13,CASSLVGGEDNTEAFF,TGTGCCAGCAGCTTAGTGGGGGGAGAGGATAACACTGAAGCTTTCTTT
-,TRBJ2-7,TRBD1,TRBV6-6,CASKAGQGAYEQYF,TGTGCCAGCAAGGCCGGACAGGGGGCCTACGAGCAGTACTTC
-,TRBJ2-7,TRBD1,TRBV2,CASDRGRTGEQYF,TGTGCCAGCGACAGGGGGCGGACCGGCGAGCAGTACTTC
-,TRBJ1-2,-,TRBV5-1,CASSLGQTYYGYTF,TGCGCCAGCAGCTTGGGACAGACTTACTATGGCTACACCTTC
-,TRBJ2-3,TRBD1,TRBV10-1,CASSGRTGSNTQYF,TGCGCCAGCAGTGGACGGACAGGGTCTAATACGCAGTATTTT
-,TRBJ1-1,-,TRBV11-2,CASSSSRGNTEAFF,TGTGCCAGCAGCTCGAGCCGGGGTAACACTGAAGCTTTCTTT
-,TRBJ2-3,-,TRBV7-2,CASSLGQASTDTQYF,TGTGCCAGCAGCTTAGGGCAGGCCAGCACAGATACGCAGTATTTT
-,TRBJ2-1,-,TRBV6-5,CASNFGSEQFF,TGTGCCAGCAATTTTGGCAGTGAGCAGTTCTTC
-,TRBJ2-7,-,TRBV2,CASSERAGAYDYEQYF,TGTGCCAGCAGTGAAAGGGCGGGGGCGTACGACTACGAGCAGTACTTC
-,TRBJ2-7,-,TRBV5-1,CASSYDSSYEQYF,TGCGCCAGCAGTTACGACAGCTCCTACGAGCAGTACTTC
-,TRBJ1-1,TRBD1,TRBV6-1,CASGTGATEAFF,TGTGCCAGCGGGACAGGGGCTACTGAAGCTTTCTTT
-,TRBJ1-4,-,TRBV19,CASSIGGRNNEKLFF,TGTGCCAGTAGTATAGGAGGGAGGAATAATGAAAAACTGTTTTTT
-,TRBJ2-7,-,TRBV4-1,CASSLWIAHEQYF,TGCGCCAGCAGCCTCTGGATAGCTCACGAGCAGTACTTC
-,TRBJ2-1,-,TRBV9,CASSVVGELSNEQFF,TGTGCCAGCAGCGTAGTTGGGGAGCTCAGCAATGAGCAGTTCTTC
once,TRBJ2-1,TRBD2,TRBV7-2,CASSLGSFSGRGNEQFF,TGTGCCAGCAGCTTAGGGTCGTTTAGCGGGAGGGGCAATGAGCAGTTCTTC
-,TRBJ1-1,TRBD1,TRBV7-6,CASSLGDRGFGEAFF,TGTGCCAGCAGCTTAGGTGACAGGGGGTTTGGTGAAGCTTTCTTT
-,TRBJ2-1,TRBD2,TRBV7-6,CASSLASGSRNEQFF,TGTGCCAGCAGCTTAGCTAGCGGGAGTCGTAATGAGCAGTTCTTC
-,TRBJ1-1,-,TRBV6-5,CASGHSNTEAFF,TGTGCCAGCGGACACTCGAACACTGAAGCTTTCTTT
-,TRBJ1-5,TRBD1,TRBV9,CASSAGTGGTQPQHF,TGTGCCAGCAGCGCCGGGACAGGGGGGACTCAGCCCCAGCATTTT
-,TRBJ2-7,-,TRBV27,CASSLDITYEQYF,TGTGCCAGCAGTTTGGACATTACCTACGAGCAGTACTTC
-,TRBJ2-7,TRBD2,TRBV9,CASSSQPGGLAGPYEQYF,TGTGCCAGCAGCTCCCAACCCGGGGGGCTAGCGGGACCCTACGAGCAGTACTTC
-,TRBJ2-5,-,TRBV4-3,CASSQAKASGGTQYF,TGCGCCAGCAGCCAAGCCAAGGCGTCAGGAGGGACCCAGTACTTC
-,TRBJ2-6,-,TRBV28,CASSFPPDRAGGANVLTF,TGTGCCAGCAGTTTCCCCCCAGACAGGGCGGGAGGGGCCAACGTCCTGACTTTC
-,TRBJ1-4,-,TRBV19,CASSIGQGLANEKLFF,TGTGCCAGTAGTATTGGGCAGGGACTAGCTAATGAAAAACTGTTTTTT
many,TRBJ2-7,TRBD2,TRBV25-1,CASGLAGNYEQYF,TGTGCCAGCGGACTAGCGGGAAACTACGAGCAGTACTTC
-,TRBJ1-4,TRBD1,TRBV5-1,CASSWDRGYEKLFF,TGCGCCAGCAGCTGGGACAGGGGGTATGAAAAACTGTTTTTT
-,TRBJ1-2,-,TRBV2,CASFGALYGYTF,TGTGCCAGCTTTGGAGCGCTCTATGGCTACACCTTC
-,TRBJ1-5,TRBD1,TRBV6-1,CASSEAEGARGTQHF,TGTGCCAGCAGTGAAGCGGAGGGGGCACGAGGGACCCAGCATTTT
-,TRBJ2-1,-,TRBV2,CASTPAADEQFF,TGTGCCAGCACCCCAGCAGCGGATGAGCAGTTCTTC
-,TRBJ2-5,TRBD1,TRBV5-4,CASSAGGFSRLQSETQYF,TGTGCCAGCAGCGCAGGGGGCTTTAGCAGGCTACAATCGGAGACCCAGTACTTC